The clone carrying this TCR beta chain was recorded a few times. The antigen remains undetermined. TCRdb keeps only in-frame clones here, not all; method: immunoSEQ multiplex PCR. The sample yields about 110,000 clones, around 90% seen once. This entry comes from a study of OX40 agonist ivuxolimab in advanced cancers. About the study: About 40% of patients had received prior checkpoint inhibitor therapy.

General study results and limits: More expanded clones were found, on average, in CD8+ than in CD4+ T cells. At 0.1 to 3.0 mg/kg, CD4+ and CD8+ blood T cells expanded clonally by week 6.

This specimen was CD4+ or CD8+ T cells sorted from blood, taken in a trial of the OX40 agonist ivuxolimab. This receptor was identified in an adult with an advanced solid tumor such as melanoma, head and neck, liver or kidney cancer.

The CDR3 DNA is TGTGCCTGGAGCACCACCAATCAGCCCCAGCATTTT. It specifies CAWSTTNQPQHF. The V and J genes are TRBV30 and TRBJ1-5; D is uncertain. The CDR3 is made up of 12 amino acids. V gave up 3 bases and J gave up 3 bases, with 6 bases separating them. Germline V gene data show CDR1 as GTSNPN and CDR2 as SVGIG (reference sequence).